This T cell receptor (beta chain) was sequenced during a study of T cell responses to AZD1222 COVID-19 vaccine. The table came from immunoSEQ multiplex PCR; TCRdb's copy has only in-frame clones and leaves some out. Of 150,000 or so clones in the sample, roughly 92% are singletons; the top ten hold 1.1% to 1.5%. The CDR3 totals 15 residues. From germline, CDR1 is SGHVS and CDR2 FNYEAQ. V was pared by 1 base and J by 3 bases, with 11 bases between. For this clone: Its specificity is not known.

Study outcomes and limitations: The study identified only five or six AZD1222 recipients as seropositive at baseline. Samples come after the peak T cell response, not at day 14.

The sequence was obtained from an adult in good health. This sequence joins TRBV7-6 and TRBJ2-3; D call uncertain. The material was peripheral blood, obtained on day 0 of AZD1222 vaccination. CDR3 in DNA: TGTGCCAGCAGCTTAGTAGGCGTCGGTACAGATACGCAGTATTTT. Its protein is CASSLVGVGTDTQYF.